The rows below give T cell receptor beta chains drawn from one sample of a study of cytomegalovirus exposure and HLA in healthy donors. Produced via immunoSEQ multiplex PCR; TCRdb's table is partial and in-frame only. The data hold more than 85,000 clones, with roughly 80% observed a single time. Sequenced: PBMCs. These receptors came from a young man in good health and CMV-seropositive. The CDR3 runs from the conserved cysteine through the conserved F or W. Fields, in order: V gene, clone size, CDR3 length, J gene, D gene, CDR3 DNA, CDR3 protein. The D gene is left open where the match is weak. The listing skips clone size in some rows; elsewhere it reads once, few, many or a size class.

v_gene: TRBV5-1
abundance: NA
len: 14
j_gene: TRBJ2-7
d_gene: TRBD1
CDR3nt: TGCGCCAGCAGCGAGGGGACAGGGCAGTACGAGCAGTACTTC
CDR3aa: CASSEGTGQYEQYF

v_gene: TRBV4-3
abundance: few
len: 16
j_gene: TRBJ2-7
d_gene: TRBD2
CDR3nt: TGCGCCAGCAGCCACGGGACTAGCGGATCCTCCTACGAGCAGTACTTC
CDR3aa: CASSHGTSGSSYEQYF

v_gene: TRBV30
abundance: NA
len: 14
j_gene: TRBJ2-7
d_gene: NA
CDR3nt: TGTGCCTGGAGTCAGGGGAATCGAGGCTACGAGCAGTACTTC
CDR3aa: CAWSQGNRGYEQYF

v_gene: TRBV5-1
abundance: NA
len: 17
j_gene: TRBJ2-5
d_gene: TRBD2
CDR3nt: TGCGCCAGCAGCGCGAACCCAACGGGGGGGGCCCAAGAGACCCAGTACTTC
CDR3aa: CASSANPTGGAQETQYF

v_gene: TRBV4-2
abundance: NA
len: 20
j_gene: TRBJ1-2
d_gene: NA
CDR3nt: TGTGCCAGCAGCCAAGATGCCCCTTACAGGGAGAGGGAACTAGAGCGTGGCTACACCTTC
CDR3aa: CASSQDAPYRERELERGYTF

v_gene: TRBV4-1
abundance: NA
len: 16
j_gene: TRBJ1-2
d_gene: NA
CDR3nt: TGCGCCAGCAGCCGAACCCGCTTGACAGATAACTATGGCTACACCTTC
CDR3aa: CASSRTRLTDNYGYTF

v_gene: TRBV4-1
abundance: few
len: 16
j_gene: TRBJ1-2
d_gene: TRBD1
CDR3nt: TGCGCCAGCAGCCAACCAACCTCCGGTTCAGGGGGATTCTACACCTTC
CDR3aa: CASSQPTSGSGGFYTF

v_gene: TRBV7-8
abundance: NA
len: 13
j_gene: TRBJ1-5
d_gene: TRBD1
CDR3nt: TGTGCCAGCAGCTTGGACAGGAATCAGCCCCAGCATTTT
CDR3aa: CASSLDRNQPQHF

v_gene: TRBV19
abundance: NA
len: 16
j_gene: TRBJ2-3
d_gene: TRBD2
CDR3nt: TGTGCCAGTAGTTTTTTGGTGGGACTAGCGGAACATACGCAGTATTTT
CDR3aa: CASSFLVGLAEHTQYF

v_gene: TRBV5-6
abundance: NA
len: 16
j_gene: TRBJ1-4
d_gene: TRBD1
CDR3nt: TGTGCCAGCAGCTCCCCCCTGGGCAGGGGGAATGAAAAACTGTTTTTT
CDR3aa: CASSSPLGRGNEKLFF

v_gene: TRBV6-1
abundance: few
len: 14
j_gene: TRBJ2-7
d_gene: TRBD1
CDR3nt: TGTGCCAGCAGTGAAAGTCAGGGGGCGCTTGGGCAGTACTTC
CDR3aa: CASSESQGALGQYF

v_gene: TRBV25-1
abundance: NA
len: 15
j_gene: TRBJ1-5
d_gene: NA
CDR3nt: TGTGCCAGCAGTGAGGGACAAACTTCCAATCAGCCCCAGCATTTT
CDR3aa: CASSEGQTSNQPQHF

v_gene: TRBV28
abundance: NA
len: 16
j_gene: TRBJ2-3
d_gene: NA
CDR3nt: TGTGCCAGCAGTTTATTTATGGGCAGCCGCACAGATACGCAGTATTTT
CDR3aa: CASSLFMGSRTDTQYF

v_gene: TRBV15
abundance: NA
len: 14
j_gene: TRBJ2-7
d_gene: NA
CDR3nt: TGTGCCACCAGCCCCCGGGGCGGGGCCTACGAGCAGTACTTC
CDR3aa: CATSPRGGAYEQYF

v_gene: TRBV6-5
abundance: NA
len: 16
j_gene: TRBJ1-6
d_gene: TRBD1
CDR3nt: TGTGCCAGCAGTTACTCAGGGGGCGCCATGGGTTCACCCCTCCACTTT
CDR3aa: CASSYSGGAMGSPLHF

v_gene: TRBV5-6
abundance: few
len: 12
j_gene: TRBJ2-7
d_gene: NA
CDR3nt: TGTGCCAGCAGATACCGGGACAACGAGCAGTACTTC
CDR3aa: CASRYRDNEQYF

v_gene: TRBV7-3
abundance: once
len: 15
j_gene: TRBJ2-1
d_gene: NA
CDR3nt: TGTGCCAGCAGCCAAGGACTACCCAATACATTTGAGCAGTTCTTC
CDR3aa: CASSQGLPNTFEQFF

v_gene: TRBV4-2
abundance: once
len: 17
j_gene: TRBJ2-7
d_gene: NA
CDR3nt: TGTGCCAGCAGCCGACAAGCCTTCCGGGATTTGAGCGACGAGCAGTACTTC
CDR3aa: CASSRQAFRDLSDEQYF

v_gene: TRBV9
abundance: NA
len: 14
j_gene: TRBJ1-1
d_gene: NA
CDR3nt: TGTGCCAGCAGCCCCGAAGCGGGGTTCACTGAAGCTTTCTTT
CDR3aa: CASSPEAGFTEAFF

v_gene: TRBV5-4
abundance: NA
len: 15
j_gene: TRBJ1-3
d_gene: NA
CDR3nt: TGTGCCAGCAGCTTGGACGGGGGGGCTGGAAACACCATATATTTT
CDR3aa: CASSLDGGAGNTIYF

v_gene: TRBV5-4
abundance: few
len: 15
j_gene: TRBJ2-5
d_gene: TRBD2
CDR3nt: TGTGCCAGCAGCTCATATAGCGGGGGGGGAGAGACCCAGTACTTC
CDR3aa: CASSSYSGGGETQYF

v_gene: TRBV5-1
abundance: NA
len: 16
j_gene: TRBJ2-1
d_gene: TRBD2
CDR3nt: TGCGCTTCTATGGTCCTAGCGGGGGCCTCCTACAATGAGCAGTTCTTC
CDR3aa: CASMVLAGASYNEQFF

v_gene: TRBV27
abundance: NA
len: 14
j_gene: TRBJ2-2
d_gene: NA
CDR3nt: TGTGCCAGCAGTTTAGTACAGAACACCGGGGAGCTGTTTTTT
CDR3aa: CASSLVQNTGELFF

v_gene: TRBV16
abundance: few
len: 12
j_gene: TRBJ1-2
d_gene: NA
CDR3nt: TGTGCCAGCAGCCAATGGCTCTATGGCTACACCTTC
CDR3aa: CASSQWLYGYTF

v_gene: TRBV4-2
abundance: NA
len: 17
j_gene: TRBJ1-6
d_gene: TRBD1
CDR3nt: TGTGCCAGCAGCCAAGATTTGTACAGGGGGGATAATTCACCCCTCCACTTT
CDR3aa: CASSQDLYRGDNSPLHF

v_gene: TRBV6-1
abundance: NA
len: 20
j_gene: TRBJ1-3
d_gene: NA
CDR3nt: TGTGCCAGCAGTGAATGGGGGGTCAGGGTTTATCGGAGCTCTGGAAACACCATATATTTT
CDR3aa: CASSEWGVRVYRSSGNTIYF

v_gene: TRBV5-5
abundance: few
len: 15
j_gene: TRBJ1-1
d_gene: NA
CDR3nt: TGTGCCAGCAGCTTAACAGGGTCGGGGAACACTGAAGCTTTCTTT
CDR3aa: CASSLTGSGNTEAFF

v_gene: TRBV7-3
abundance: NA
len: 13
j_gene: TRBJ1-6
d_gene: NA
CDR3nt: TGTGCCAGCAGCTTAACGTCAAATTCACCCCTCCACTTT
CDR3aa: CASSLTSNSPLHF

v_gene: TRBV7-3
abundance: few
len: 15
j_gene: TRBJ1-5
d_gene: NA
CDR3nt: TGTGCCAGCAGCCCGGACGGGGGGCTCGGTCAGCCCCAGCATTTT
CDR3aa: CASSPDGGLGQPQHF

v_gene: TRBV5-1
abundance: NA
len: 15
j_gene: TRBJ2-5
d_gene: NA
CDR3nt: TGCGCCAGCAGCCCGTCCTTCGGGCTAGCAGAGACCCAGTACTTC
CDR3aa: CASSPSFGLAETQYF

v_gene: TRBV30
abundance: few
len: 16
j_gene: TRBJ1-3
d_gene: NA
CDR3nt: TGTGCCTGGAGTGGAATCAGAGCGAGCTCTGGAAACACCATATATTTT
CDR3aa: CAWSGIRASSGNTIYF

v_gene: TRBV5-1
abundance: NA
len: 13
j_gene: TRBJ1-2
d_gene: NA
CDR3nt: TGCGCCAGCGCACCAACCGGGTTGTATGGCTACACCTTC
CDR3aa: CASAPTGLYGYTF

v_gene: TRBV2
abundance: NA
len: 14
j_gene: TRBJ2-1
d_gene: TRBD1
CDR3nt: TGTGCCAGCAGTGGGGACAGGGCCTACAATGAGCAGTTCTTC
CDR3aa: CASSGDRAYNEQFF

v_gene: TRBV5-6
abundance: NA
len: 15
j_gene: TRBJ1-6
d_gene: TRBD1
CDR3nt: TGTGCCAGCAGTAGAGGGGGGACAGGGAATTCACCCCTCCACTTT
CDR3aa: CASSRGGTGNSPLHF

v_gene: TRBV27
abundance: NA
len: 12
j_gene: TRBJ2-7
d_gene: TRBD1
CDR3nt: TGTGCCAGCAAACAGGGGGCGCGAGAGCAGTACTTC
CDR3aa: CASKQGAREQYF

v_gene: TRBV19
abundance: NA
len: 14
j_gene: TRBJ1-6
d_gene: NA
CDR3nt: TGTGCCAGTAGAGACACCTCCTATAATTCACCCCTCCACTTT
CDR3aa: CASRDTSYNSPLHF

v_gene: TRBV6-5
abundance: NA
len: 15
j_gene: TRBJ2-7
d_gene: TRBD1
CDR3nt: TGTGCCAGCAGTTACGCAGGGGGCGAATCCTACGAGCAGTACTTC
CDR3aa: CASSYAGGESYEQYF

v_gene: TRBV6-6
abundance: NA
len: 15
j_gene: TRBJ2-7
d_gene: TRBD1
CDR3nt: TGTGCCAGCTCGGATTTCCTGACAGGGGCCTACGAGCAGTACTTC
CDR3aa: CASSDFLTGAYEQYF

v_gene: TRBV2
abundance: NA
len: 15
j_gene: TRBJ2-3
d_gene: TRBD1
CDR3nt: TGTGCCAGCAGTGCACAGGGGTCTAGCACAGATACGCAGTATTTT
CDR3aa: CASSAQGSSTDTQYF

v_gene: TRBV7-9
abundance: NA
len: 16
j_gene: TRBJ2-2
d_gene: NA
CDR3nt: TGTGCCAGCAGCGTATACAGGGTCCTAGGGACCGGGGAGCTGTTTTTT
CDR3aa: CASSVYRVLGTGELFF

v_gene: TRBV14
abundance: NA
len: 19
j_gene: TRBJ1-5
d_gene: NA
CDR3nt: TGTGCCAGCAGCCCCTACAGGGTAAACATAGACTATAGCAATCAGCCCCAGCATTTT
CDR3aa: CASSPYRVNIDYSNQPQHF